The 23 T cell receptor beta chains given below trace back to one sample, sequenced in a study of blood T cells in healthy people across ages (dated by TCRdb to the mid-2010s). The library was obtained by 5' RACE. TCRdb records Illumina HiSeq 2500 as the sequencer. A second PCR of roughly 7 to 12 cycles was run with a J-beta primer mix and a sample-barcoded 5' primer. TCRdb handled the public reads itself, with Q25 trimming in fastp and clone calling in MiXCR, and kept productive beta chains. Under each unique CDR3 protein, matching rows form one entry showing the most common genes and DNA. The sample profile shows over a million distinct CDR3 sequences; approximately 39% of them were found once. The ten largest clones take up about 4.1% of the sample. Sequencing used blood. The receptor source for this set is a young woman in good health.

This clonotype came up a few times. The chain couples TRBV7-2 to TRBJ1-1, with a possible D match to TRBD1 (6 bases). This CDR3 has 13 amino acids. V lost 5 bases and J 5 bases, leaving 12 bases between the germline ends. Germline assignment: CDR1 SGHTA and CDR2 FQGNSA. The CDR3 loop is CASSITGYTEAFF. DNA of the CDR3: TGTGCCAGCAGCATAACAGGGTATACTGAAGCTTTCTTT.

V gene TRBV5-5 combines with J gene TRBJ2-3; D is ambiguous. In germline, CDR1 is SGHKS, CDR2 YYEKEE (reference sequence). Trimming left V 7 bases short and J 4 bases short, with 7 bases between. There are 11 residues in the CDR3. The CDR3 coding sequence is TGTGCCAGCGGACCGGCAGATACGCAGTATTTT. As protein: CASGPADTQYF.

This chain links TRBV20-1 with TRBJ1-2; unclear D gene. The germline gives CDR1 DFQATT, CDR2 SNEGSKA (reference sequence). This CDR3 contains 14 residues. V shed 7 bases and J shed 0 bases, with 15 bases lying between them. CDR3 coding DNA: TGCAGTGTAGATAGCACCTATCCTAACTATGGCTACACCTTC. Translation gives CSVDSTYPNYGYTF.

This CDR3 reads CASSLESFRANQPQHF. The DNA of the CDR3 is TGTGCCAGCAGCTTAGAGTCTTTCCGGGCTAATCAGCCCCAGCATTTT. The chain has TRBV7-8 and TRBJ1-5; no clear D gene. The germline V and J ends were trimmed by 1 base and 4 bases, with 14 bases remaining between them. The germline CDR1 and CDR2 sequences are SGHVS and FQNEAQ. The CDR3 consists of 16 residues.

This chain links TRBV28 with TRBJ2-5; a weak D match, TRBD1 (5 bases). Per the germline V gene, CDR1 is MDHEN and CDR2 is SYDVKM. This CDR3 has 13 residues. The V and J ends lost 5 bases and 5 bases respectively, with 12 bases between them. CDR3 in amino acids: CASSVRAKETQYF. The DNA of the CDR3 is TGTGCCAGCAGTGTCAGGGCCAAGGAGACCCAGTACTTC.

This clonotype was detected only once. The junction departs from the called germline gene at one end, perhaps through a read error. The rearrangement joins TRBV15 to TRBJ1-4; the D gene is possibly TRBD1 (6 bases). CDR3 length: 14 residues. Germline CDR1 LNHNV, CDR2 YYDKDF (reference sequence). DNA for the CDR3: TGTGCAACCAGCCAGGGGCGAACGAATGAAAAACTGTTTTTT. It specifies CATSQGRTNEKLFF.

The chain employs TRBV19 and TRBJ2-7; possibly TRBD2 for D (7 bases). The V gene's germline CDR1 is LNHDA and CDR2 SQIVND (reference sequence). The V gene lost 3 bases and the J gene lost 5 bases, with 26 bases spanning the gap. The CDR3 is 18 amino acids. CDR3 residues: CASSMYPRQTAGANEQYF. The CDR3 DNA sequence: TGTGCCAGTAGTATGTACCCTCGGCAGACGGCGGGGGCCAACGAGCAGTACTTC.

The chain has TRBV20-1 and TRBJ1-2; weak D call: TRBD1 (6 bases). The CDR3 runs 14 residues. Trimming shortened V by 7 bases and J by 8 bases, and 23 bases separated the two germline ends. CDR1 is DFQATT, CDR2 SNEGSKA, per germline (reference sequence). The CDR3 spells CSVRRLGAGYGYTF. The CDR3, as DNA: TGCAGTGTCCGACGTCTGGGGGCGGGCTACGGCTACACCTTC.

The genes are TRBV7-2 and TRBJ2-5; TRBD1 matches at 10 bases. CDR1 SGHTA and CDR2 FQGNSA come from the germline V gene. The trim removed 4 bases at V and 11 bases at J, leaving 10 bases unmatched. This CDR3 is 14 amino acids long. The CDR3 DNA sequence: TGTGCCAGCAGCTCTGGCGGGACAGGGGATAAGCAGTACTTC. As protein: CASSSGGTGDKQYF.

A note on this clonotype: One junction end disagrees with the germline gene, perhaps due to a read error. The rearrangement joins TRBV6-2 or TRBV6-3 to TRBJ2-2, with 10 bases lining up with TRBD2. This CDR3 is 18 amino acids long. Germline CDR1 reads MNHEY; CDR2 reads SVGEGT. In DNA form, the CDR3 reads TGTGCCAGCAGTTATCATTCACTTAGCGGGAGGAACGCCGGGGAGCTGTTTTTT. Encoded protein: CASSYHSLSGRNAGELFF.

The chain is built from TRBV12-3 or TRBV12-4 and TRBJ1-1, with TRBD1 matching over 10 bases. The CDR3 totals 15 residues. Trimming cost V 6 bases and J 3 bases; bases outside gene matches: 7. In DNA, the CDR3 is TGTGCCAGCAGCCGGGACAGGGGAGCGGACACTGAAGCTTTCTTT. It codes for CASSRDRGADTEAFF.

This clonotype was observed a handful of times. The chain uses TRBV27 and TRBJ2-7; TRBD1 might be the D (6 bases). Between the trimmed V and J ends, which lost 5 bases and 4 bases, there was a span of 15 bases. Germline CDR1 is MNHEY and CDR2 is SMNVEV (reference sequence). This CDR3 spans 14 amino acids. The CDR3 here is CASSATGTLYEQYF. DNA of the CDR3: TGTGCCAGCAGTGCAACCGGGACACTTTACGAGCAGTACTTC.

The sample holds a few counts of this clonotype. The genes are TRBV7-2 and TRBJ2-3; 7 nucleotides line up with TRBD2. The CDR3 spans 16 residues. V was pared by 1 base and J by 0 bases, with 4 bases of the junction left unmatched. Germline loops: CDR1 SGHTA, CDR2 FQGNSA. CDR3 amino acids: CASSLGGSLSTDTQYF. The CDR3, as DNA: TGTGCCAGCAGCTTAGGCGGGAGTCTCAGCACAGATACGCAGTATTTT.

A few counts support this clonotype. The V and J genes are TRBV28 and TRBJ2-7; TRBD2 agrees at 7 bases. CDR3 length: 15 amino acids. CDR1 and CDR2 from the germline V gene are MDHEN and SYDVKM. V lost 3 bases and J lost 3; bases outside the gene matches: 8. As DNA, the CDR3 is TGTGCCAGCAGTTTTGGGTCACGGGGGGTCTACGAGCAGTACTTC. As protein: CASSFGSRGVYEQYF.

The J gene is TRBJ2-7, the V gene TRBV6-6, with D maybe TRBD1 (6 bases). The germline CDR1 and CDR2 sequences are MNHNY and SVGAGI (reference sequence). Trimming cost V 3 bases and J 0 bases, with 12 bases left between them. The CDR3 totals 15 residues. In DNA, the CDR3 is TGTGCCAGCAGTTATAGGGACATAAGCTCCTACGAGCAGTACTTC. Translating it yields CASSYRDISSYEQYF.

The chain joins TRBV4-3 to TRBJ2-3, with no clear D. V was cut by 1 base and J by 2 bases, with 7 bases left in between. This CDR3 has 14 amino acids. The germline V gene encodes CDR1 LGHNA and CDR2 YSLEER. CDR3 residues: CASSQAQNTDTQYF. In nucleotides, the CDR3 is TGCGCCAGCAGCCAAGCACAAAACACAGATACGCAGTATTTT.

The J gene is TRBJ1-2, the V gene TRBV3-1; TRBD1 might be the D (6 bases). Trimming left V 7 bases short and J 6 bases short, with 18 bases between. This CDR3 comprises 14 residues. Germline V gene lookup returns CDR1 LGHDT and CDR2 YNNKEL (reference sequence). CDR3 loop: CASIQAGGGDGYTF. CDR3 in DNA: TGTGCCAGCATCCAGGCGGGAGGGGGGGATGGCTACACCTTC.

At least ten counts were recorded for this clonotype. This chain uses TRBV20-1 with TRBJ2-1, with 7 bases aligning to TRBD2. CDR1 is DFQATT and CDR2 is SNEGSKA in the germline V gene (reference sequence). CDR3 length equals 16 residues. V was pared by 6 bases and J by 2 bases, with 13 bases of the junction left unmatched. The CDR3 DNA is TGCAGTGCCATCCCCGGGGGACTAAACACCTACAATGAGCAGTTCTTC. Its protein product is CSAIPGGLNTYNEQFF.

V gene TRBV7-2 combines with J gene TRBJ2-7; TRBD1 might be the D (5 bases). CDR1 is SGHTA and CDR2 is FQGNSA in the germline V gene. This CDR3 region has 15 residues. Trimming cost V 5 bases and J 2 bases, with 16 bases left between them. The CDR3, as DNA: TGTGCCAGCAGCCCACCCTGGACACCAACCTACGAGCAGTACTTC. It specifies CASSPPWTPTYEQYF. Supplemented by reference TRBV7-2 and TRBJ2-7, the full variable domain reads GAGVSQSPSNKVTEKGKDVELRCDPISGHTALYWYRQSLGQGLEFLIYFQGNSAPDKSGLPSDRFSAERTGGSVSTLTIQRTQQEDSAVYLCASSPPWTPTYEQYFGPGTRLTVT.

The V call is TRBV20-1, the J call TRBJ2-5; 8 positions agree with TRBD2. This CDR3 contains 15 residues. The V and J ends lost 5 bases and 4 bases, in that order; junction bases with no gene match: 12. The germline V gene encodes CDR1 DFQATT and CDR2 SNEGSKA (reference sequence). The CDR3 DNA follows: TGCAGTGCTCCCAGACTTAGCGGGGAGGGAGAGACCCAGTACTTC. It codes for CSAPRLSGEGETQYF.

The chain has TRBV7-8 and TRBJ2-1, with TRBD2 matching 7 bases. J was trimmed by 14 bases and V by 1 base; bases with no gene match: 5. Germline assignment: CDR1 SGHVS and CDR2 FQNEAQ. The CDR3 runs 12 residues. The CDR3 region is CASSLVRTSEFF. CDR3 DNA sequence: TGTGCCAGCAGCTTAGTTCGGACTAGTGAGTTCTTC.

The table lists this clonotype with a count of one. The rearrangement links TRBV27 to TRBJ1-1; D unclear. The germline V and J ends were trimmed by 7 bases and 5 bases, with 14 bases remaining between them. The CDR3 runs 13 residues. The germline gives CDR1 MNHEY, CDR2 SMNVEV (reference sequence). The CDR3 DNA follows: TGTGCCAGCAAGACTTTTAGGGCAACTGAAGCTTTCTTT. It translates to CASKTFRATEAFF.

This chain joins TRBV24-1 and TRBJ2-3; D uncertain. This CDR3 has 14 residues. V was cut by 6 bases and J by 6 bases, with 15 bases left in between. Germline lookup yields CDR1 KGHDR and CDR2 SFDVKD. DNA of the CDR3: TGTGCCACCAGTCGTCAGGCGTTTAGTGATACGCAGTATTTT. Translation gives CATSRQAFSDTQYF.